The 20 T cell receptor beta chains below come from one sample, sequenced in a study of T cell clones after liver transplantation. Libraries were prepared by immunoSEQ multiplex PCR; TCRdb keeps only in-frame clonotypes and omits some of them. The data show some 110,000 clones, 75% to 95% seen once. The sample here was CD4+ T cells from blood, taken 12 months after liver transplant. These receptors originate from a human patient who received a liver transplant. A subset of T cells may come from the graft donor.

The chain carries TRBV10-3 and TRBJ2-2; the D gene is possibly TRBD1 (6 bases). This CDR3 spans 14 amino acids. Germline-derived CDR1 and CDR2 are ENHRY and SYGVKD. Trimming took off 3 bases at V and 3 bases at J, with 8 bases between the two ends. Here the CDR3 DNA reads TGTGCCATCAGTGAAGCAGGGGACACCGGGGAGCTGTTTTTT. Translating gives CAISEAGDTGELFF.

This chain links TRBV30 with TRBJ2-2; D might be TRBD2 (5 bases). The CDR3 has 12 amino acids. CDR1 and CDR2 (germline): GTSNPN, SVGIG (reference sequence). The V and J ends lost 5 bases and 6 bases respectively, with 10 bases between them. CDR3 sequence (DNA): TGTGCCTGGGGGCAGAGGGCCGGGGAGCTGTTTTTT. Its protein product is CAWGQRAGELFF.

The CDR3 sequence: CASSRTGDYNEQFF. The CDR3 region has the DNA TGCGCCAGCAGCCGGACAGGGGATTACAATGAGCAGTTCTTC. The rearrangement uses TRBV5-1 and TRBJ2-1; the match to TRBD1 covers 9 bases. The CDR3 length is 14 residues. The germline V gene encodes CDR1 SGHRS and CDR2 YFSETQ. V was pared by 4 bases and J by 4 bases, with 3 bases of the junction left unmatched.

This clone was seen only once. The chain uses TRBV19 and TRBJ1-1, with D unclear. The CDR3 is 13 amino acids. CDR1 LNHDA and CDR2 SQIVND come from the germline V gene (reference sequence). With 3 bases removed from V and 5 bases from J, the gap between germline ends came to 10 bases. CDR3 protein: CASSMEGRTEAFF. The CDR3 region has the DNA TGTGCCAGTAGTATGGAGGGTCGGACTGAAGCTTTCTTT.

The chain uses TRBV11-3 and TRBJ2-3; D not resolved. The CDR3 contains 12 residues. CDR1 and CDR2 (germline): SGHNT, YENEEA. Trimming removed 2 bases from V and 5 bases from J, with 5 bases in between. CDR3 protein: CASSLTEDTQYF. CDR3 sequence (DNA): TGTGCCAGCAGCTTAACAGAAGATACGCAGTATTTT.

This sequence joins TRBV6-5 and TRBJ2-6; no clear D gene. Between the trimmed V and J ends, which lost 0 bases and 4 bases, there was a span of 1 base. Germline CDR1 reads MNHEY; CDR2 reads SVGAGI. CDR3 length: 13 residues. In nucleotides, the CDR3 is TGTGCCAGCAGTTACTCCGGGGCCAACGTCCTGACTTTC. Its translation is CASSYSGANVLTF.

The V gene is TRBV11-3, the J gene TRBJ2-7; 11 nucleotides line up with TRBD2. Losses at the gene ends were 5 bases for V and 0 bases for J; bases not matched to a gene: 9. CDR3 length: 17 residues. The germline gives CDR1 SGHNT, CDR2 YENEEA. CDR3: CASSRRPLAGGSYEQYF. The CDR3, as DNA: TGTGCCAGCAGCCGCCGCCCCCTAGCGGGAGGCTCCTACGAGCAGTACTTC.

The chain joins TRBV9 to TRBJ1-1; TRBD1 matches 7 bases. J gave up 2 bases and V 0 bases, and 4 bases lay outside the gene matches. This CDR3 has 15 residues. CDR1 SGDLS and CDR2 YYNGEE come from the germline V gene. The CDR3 loop is CASSVATGANTEAFF. CDR3 nucleotides: TGTGCCAGCAGCGTAGCTACAGGGGCAAACACTGAAGCTTTCTTT.

The chain uses TRBV6-1 and TRBJ1-5, with D uncertain. Germline V gene sequence: CDR1 MNHNS, CDR2 SASEGT. The CDR3 consists of 15 residues. With 0 bases removed from V and 7 bases from J, the gap between germline ends came to 13 bases. CDR3 loop: CASSEARGFGQPQHF. The DNA for the CDR3 is TGTGCCAGCAGTGAAGCGCGAGGCTTCGGGCAGCCCCAGCATTTT.

V is TRBV6-5 and J is TRBJ1-2; D is undetermined. The germline V gene has CDR1 MNHEY and CDR2 SVGAGI. The germline V and J ends were trimmed by 4 bases and 4 bases, with 10 bases remaining between them. The CDR3 runs to 13 residues. CDR3 loop: CASSFGGSYGYTF. DNA of the CDR3: TGTGCCAGCAGTTTTGGTGGGAGCTATGGCTACACCTTC.

V is TRBV2 and J is TRBJ2-3; no reliable D call. Germline CDR1 and CDR2: SNHLY and FYNNEI. This CDR3 has 14 amino acids. The V and J ends lost 3 bases and 5 bases respectively, with 12 bases between them. In DNA form, the CDR3 reads TGTGCCAGCAGTGACCCCAGAACGGGAGATACGCAGTATTTT. Translating gives CASSDPRTGDTQYF.

The table lists this clone with a count of one. V and J are TRBV29-1 and TRBJ2-7, with 7 bases fitting TRBD1. Losses at the gene ends were 6 bases for V and 4 bases for J; bases not matched to a gene: 6. CDR3 length: 12 residues. CDR1 SQVTM and CDR2 ANQGSEA come from the germline V gene. The DNA for the CDR3 is TGCAGCGTCTCCCTACAGGGGTACGAGCAGTACTTC. It translates to CSVSLQGYEQYF.

V is TRBV9 and J is TRBJ2-3; 7 nucleotides align to TRBD2. CDR1 and CDR2 (germline): SGDLS, YYNGEE. CDR3 length: 17 residues. V trimming: 0 bases; J trimming: 0 bases; junction bases outside the gene matches: 7. The CDR3 region is CASSVAGASGSTDTQYF. In DNA form, the CDR3 reads TGTGCCAGCAGCGTAGCTGGGGCTAGCGGTAGCACAGATACGCAGTATTTT.

V and J are TRBV4-2 and TRBJ2-3; D ambiguous. The germline V gene encodes CDR1 LGHNA and CDR2 YNFKEQ. The length of the CDR3 is 15 residues. V lost 4 bases and J lost 0, with 11 bases in between. The CDR3 coding sequence is TGTGCCAGCAGCCCAGCTTCGGCGAGCACAGATACGCAGTATTTT. Its protein is CASSPASASTDTQYF.

V gene TRBV29-1 combines with J gene TRBJ2-1; D is unresolved. CDR1 and CDR2 (germline): SQVTM, ANQGSEA. The CDR3 has 12 amino acids. The germline V and J ends were trimmed by 7 bases and 7 bases, with 14 bases remaining between them. Here the CDR3 DNA reads TGCAGCGCCCGGGTGGCCGGGAATGAGCAGTTCTTC. Protein: CSARVAGNEQFF.

The chain employs TRBV28 and TRBJ1-5; no clear D gene. With 4 bases removed from V and 4 bases from J, the gap between germline ends came to 5 bases. The CDR3 extends over 12 amino acids. Germline CDR1 MDHEN, CDR2 SYDVKM. DNA of the CDR3: TGTGCCAGCAGTTCCCGTAATCAGCCCCAGCATTTT. It specifies CASSSRNQPQHF.

A remark on this clone: Other DNA sequences in the same sample also yield this CDR3. V is TRBV5-1 and J is TRBJ2-5, with D hard to call. Germline assignment: CDR1 SGHRS and CDR2 YFSETQ. The CDR3 is 14 amino acids. V dropped 1 base and J dropped 5 bases, with 12 bases sitting between them. This chain's CDR3 is CASSLQASMETQYF. The CDR3, as DNA: TGCGCCAGCAGCTTGCAGGCTAGTATGGAGACCCAGTACTTC.

In its sample, this clone was seen once. The chain employs TRBV7-6 and TRBJ1-3; the match to TRBD1 covers 10 bases. Per germline, CDR1 SGHVS and CDR2 FNYEAQ. This CDR3 spans 16 amino acids. V lost 5 bases and J lost 1; bases outside the gene matches: 5. CDR3 nucleotides: TGTGCCAGCAGCCCGACAGGGGGCAGTTCTGGAAACACCATATATTTT. It codes for CASSPTGGSSGNTIYF.

The gene calls are TRBV7-9 and TRBJ2-5; D remains ambiguous. The V and J ends lost 4 bases and 0 bases respectively, with 3 bases between them. Germline assignment: CDR1 SEHNR and CDR2 FQNEAQ (reference sequence). This CDR3 has 12 residues. The CDR3 reads CASSWYQETQYF. CDR3 DNA sequence: TGTGCCAGCAGCTGGTACCAAGAGACCCAGTACTTC.

CDR3 amino acids: CSAGQGNTEAFF. For the CDR3, the DNA is TGCAGCGCCGGACAGGGAAACACTGAAGCTTTCTTT. V and J are TRBV29-1 and TRBJ1-1, with TRBD1 matching 8 bases. This CDR3 spans 12 amino acids. In germline, CDR1 is SQVTM, CDR2 ANQGSEA. Trimming cost V 7 bases and J 2 bases; bases outside gene matches: 3.